These 4 T cell receptor beta chains share one sample of origin, sequenced in a study of T cell responses to AZD1222 COVID-19 vaccine. Using immunoSEQ multiplex PCR, the repertoire was profiled, and TCRdb retains in-frame clones only, with some absent. This table has approximately 94,000 clones, roughly 90% appearing once. The sample was peripheral blood, taken on day 0 of AZD1222 vaccination. All receptors come from an adult in good health.

A single count supports this clone. The V call is TRBV7-2, the J call TRBJ1-1, with a tentative D call TRBD1 (5 bases). V lost 2 bases and J 5 bases, leaving 12 bases between the germline ends. This CDR3 has 14 residues. Germline loops: CDR1 SGHTA, CDR2 FQGNSA. This CDR3 is CASSLLSRDTEAFF. Written as DNA, the CDR3 is TGTGCCAGCAGCTTACTCTCCAGGGATACTGAAGCTTTCTTT.

The gene calls are TRBV28 and TRBJ1-5, with 8 bases identical to TRBD1. Germline V gene sequence: CDR1 MDHEN, CDR2 SYDVKM. The CDR3 loop spans 15 amino acids. The V segment lost 6 bases and the J segment 3 bases; nucleotides outside the gene matches: 7. The CDR3 DNA reads as TGTGCCAGCAGCCCTGACAGGGGCCCCAATCAGCCCCAGCATTTT. Amino acid sequence: CASSPDRGPNQPQHF.

V is TRBV27 and J is TRBJ2-7; 7 nucleotides line up with TRBD2. The V segment lost 11 bases and the J segment 1 base; nucleotides outside the gene matches: 11. This CDR3 spans 14 amino acids. In germline, CDR1 is MNHEY, CDR2 SMNVEV (reference sequence). In DNA, the CDR3 is TGTGCCTCCGGGGAGGGGACGGCATCCTACGAGCAGTACTTC. It yields the protein CASGEGTASYEQYF.

This clone turned up a few times. J is TRBJ1-2 and V is TRBV19; D ambiguous. This CDR3 is built from 15 residues. Looked up from germline, CDR1 is LNHDA and CDR2 is SQIVND (reference sequence). V lost 3 bases and J 1 base, leaving 12 bases between the germline ends. CDR3: CASSIVGQLNYGYTF. The CDR3 DNA reads as TGTGCCAGTAGTATTGTCGGGCAGCTTAACTATGGCTACACCTTC.